This record looks at one T cell receptor (beta chain) sequence and its context. The record originates from a study of OX40 agonist ivuxolimab in advanced cancers. Study details: Patients were treated with intravenous ivuxolimab, dosed at 0.01 to 10 mg/kg and infused every 2 weeks. Participants averaged roughly 57 years of age (range about 23 to 79) and were around 80% male. Allowance was made for prior anti-PD-1, anti-PD-L1 or anti-CTLA-4 therapy, and about 44% had some.

The assay was immunoSEQ multiplex PCR, and TCRdb's table has in-frame clones only and misses some. Of about 28,000 clones in the sample, around four fifths were seen once. Trimming removed 2 bases at V and 3 bases at J, with 14 bases between. The CDR3 sequence is 15 residues long. Germline V CDR1 and CDR2: SGHTS, YDEGEE. J is TRBJ1-2 and V is TRBV5-8; the D gene is possibly TRBD1 (5 bases). The specimen was CD4+ or CD8+ T cells sorted from blood, collected in a trial of the OX40 agonist ivuxolimab. The sequence derives from an adult with an advanced solid tumor such as melanoma, head and neck, liver or kidney cancer. CDR3 DNA sequence: TGTGCCAGCAGCTTACGCCGGGACGGTTACTATGGCTACACCTTC. It translates to CASSLRRDGYYGYTF.